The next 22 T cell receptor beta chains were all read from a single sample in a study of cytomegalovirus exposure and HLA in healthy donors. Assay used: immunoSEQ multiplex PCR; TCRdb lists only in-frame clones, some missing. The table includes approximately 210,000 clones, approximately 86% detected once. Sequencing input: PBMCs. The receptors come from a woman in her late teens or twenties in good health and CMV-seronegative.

The CDR3 sequence is CASSLLLAGGPYTQYF. Here the CDR3 DNA reads TGTGCCAGCAGCTTACTTCTAGCGGGAGGGCCCTATACGCAGTATTTT. This sequence joins TRBV11-2 and TRBJ2-3, with TRBD2 matching 12 bases. The V segment lost 2 bases and the J segment 7 bases; nucleotides outside the gene matches: 7. The CDR3 consists of 16 residues. The germline CDR1 and CDR2 sequences are SGHAT and FQNNGV. Together with reference TRBV11-2 and TRBJ2-3, the CDR3 gives the full variable domain: EAGVAQSPRYKIIEKRQSVAFWCNPISGHATLYWYQQILGQGPKLLIQFQNNGVVDDSQLPKDRFSAERLKGVDSTLKIQPAKLEDSAVYLCASSLLLAGGPYTQYFGPGTRLTVL.

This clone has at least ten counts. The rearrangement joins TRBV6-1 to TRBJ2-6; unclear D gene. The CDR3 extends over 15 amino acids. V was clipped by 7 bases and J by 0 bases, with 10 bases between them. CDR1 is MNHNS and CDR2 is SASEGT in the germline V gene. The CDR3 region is CASTLSSSGANVLTF. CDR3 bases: TGTGCCAGCACTCTTAGTAGCTCTGGGGCCAACGTCCTGACTTTC.

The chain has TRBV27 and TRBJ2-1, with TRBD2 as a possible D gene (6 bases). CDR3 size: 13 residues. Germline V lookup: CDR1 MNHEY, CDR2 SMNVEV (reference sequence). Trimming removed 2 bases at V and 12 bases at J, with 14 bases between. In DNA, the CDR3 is TGTGCCAGCAGTTTAATGGGCGGGAAGGGGCAGTTCTTC. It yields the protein CASSLMGGKGQFF.

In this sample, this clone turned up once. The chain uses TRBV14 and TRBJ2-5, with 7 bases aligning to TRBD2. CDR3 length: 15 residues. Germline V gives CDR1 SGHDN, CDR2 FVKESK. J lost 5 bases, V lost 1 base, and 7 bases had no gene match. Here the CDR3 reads CASSQVAGDGETQYF. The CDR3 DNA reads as TGTGCCAGCAGCCAAGTCGCGGGAGACGGGGAGACCCAGTACTTC.

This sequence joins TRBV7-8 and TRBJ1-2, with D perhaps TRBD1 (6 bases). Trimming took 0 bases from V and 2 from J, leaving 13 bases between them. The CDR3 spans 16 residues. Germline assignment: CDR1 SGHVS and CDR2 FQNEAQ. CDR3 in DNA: TGTGCCAGCAGCTTAGCGCGGTACAGGGCCAACTATGGCTACACCTTC. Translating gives CASSLARYRANYGYTF.

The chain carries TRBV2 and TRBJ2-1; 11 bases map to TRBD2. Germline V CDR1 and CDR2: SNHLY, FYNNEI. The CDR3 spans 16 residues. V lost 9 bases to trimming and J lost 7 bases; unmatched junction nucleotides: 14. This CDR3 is CARNTRLGLAVNEQFF. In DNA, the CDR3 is TGTGCCAGGAATACTCGCTTGGGACTAGCGGTGAATGAGCAGTTCTTC.

The chain's CDR3 is CASGGGPSGQANYGYTF. CDR3 bases: TGCGCCAGCGGGGGAGGCCCGTCGGGACAGGCGAACTATGGCTACACCTTC. This chain joins TRBV10-2 and TRBJ1-2, with TRBD1 identical over 8 bases. Per germline, CDR1 WSHSY and CDR2 SAAADI. The CDR3 has 17 residues. V shed 8 bases and J 2 bases; nucleotides not matched to a gene: 16.

The CDR3 region has the DNA TGTGCCAGCAGCTCAGACAGGGGGCAGGGCTACACCTTC. Amino acids: CASSSDRGQGYTF. The chain employs TRBV7-9 and TRBJ1-2; TRBD1 aligns across 10 bases. The trim removed 4 bases at V and 8 bases at J, leaving 4 bases unmatched. The CDR3 length is 13 residues. CDR1 is SEHNR, CDR2 FQNEAQ, per germline (reference sequence).

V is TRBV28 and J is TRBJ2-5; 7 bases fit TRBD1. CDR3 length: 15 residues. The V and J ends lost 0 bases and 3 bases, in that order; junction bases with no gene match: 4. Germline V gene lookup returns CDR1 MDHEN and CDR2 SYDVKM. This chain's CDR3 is CASSLWTGSEETQYF. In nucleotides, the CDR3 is TGTGCCAGCAGTTTATGGACAGGGAGCGAAGAGACCCAGTACTTC.

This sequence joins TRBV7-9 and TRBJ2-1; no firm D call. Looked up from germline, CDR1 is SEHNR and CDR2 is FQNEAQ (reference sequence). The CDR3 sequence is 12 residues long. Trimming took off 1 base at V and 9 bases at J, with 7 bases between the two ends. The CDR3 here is CASSLESSEQFF. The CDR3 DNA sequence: TGTGCCAGCAGCTTAGAGAGTAGTGAGCAGTTCTTC.

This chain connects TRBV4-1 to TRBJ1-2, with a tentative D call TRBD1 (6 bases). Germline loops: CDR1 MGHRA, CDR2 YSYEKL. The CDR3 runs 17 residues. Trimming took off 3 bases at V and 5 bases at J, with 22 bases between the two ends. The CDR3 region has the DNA TGCGCCAGCAGCCAGGTCTCCCGGGACACCTTTCGATATGGCTACACCTTC. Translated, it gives CASSQVSRDTFRYGYTF.

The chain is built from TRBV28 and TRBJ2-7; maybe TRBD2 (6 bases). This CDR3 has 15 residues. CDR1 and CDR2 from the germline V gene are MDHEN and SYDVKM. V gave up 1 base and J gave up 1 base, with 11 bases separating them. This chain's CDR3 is CASSLFSSGSYEQYF. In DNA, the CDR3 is TGTGCCAGCAGTTTATTCTCCAGCGGGTCCTACGAGCAGTACTTC.

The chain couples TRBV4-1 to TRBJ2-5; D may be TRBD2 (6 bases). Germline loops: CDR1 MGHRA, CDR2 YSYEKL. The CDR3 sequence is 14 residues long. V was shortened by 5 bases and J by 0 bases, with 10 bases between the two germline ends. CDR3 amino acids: CASSLQRDQETQYF. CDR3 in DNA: TGCGCCAGCAGCTTACAGCGGGACCAAGAGACCCAGTACTTC.

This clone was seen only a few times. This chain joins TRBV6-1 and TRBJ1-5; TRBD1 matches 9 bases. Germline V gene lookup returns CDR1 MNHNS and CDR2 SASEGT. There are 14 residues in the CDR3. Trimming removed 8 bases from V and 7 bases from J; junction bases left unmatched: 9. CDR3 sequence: CASVEEQGAQPQHF. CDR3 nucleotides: TGTGCCAGCGTGGAGGAACAGGGGGCCCAGCCCCAGCATTTT.

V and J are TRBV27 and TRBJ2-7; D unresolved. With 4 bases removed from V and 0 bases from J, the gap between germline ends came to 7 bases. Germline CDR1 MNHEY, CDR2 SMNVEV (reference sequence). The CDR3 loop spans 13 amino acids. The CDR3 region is CASSWASSYEQYF. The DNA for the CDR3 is TGTGCCAGCAGTTGGGCGAGCTCCTACGAGCAGTACTTC.

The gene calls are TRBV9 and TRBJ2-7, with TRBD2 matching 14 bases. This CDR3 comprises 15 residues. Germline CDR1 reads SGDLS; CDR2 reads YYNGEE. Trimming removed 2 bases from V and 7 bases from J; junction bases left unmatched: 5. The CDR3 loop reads CASSVGTSGSAEQYF. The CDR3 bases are TGTGCCAGCAGCGTCGGGACTAGCGGGAGCGCGGAGCAGTACTTC.

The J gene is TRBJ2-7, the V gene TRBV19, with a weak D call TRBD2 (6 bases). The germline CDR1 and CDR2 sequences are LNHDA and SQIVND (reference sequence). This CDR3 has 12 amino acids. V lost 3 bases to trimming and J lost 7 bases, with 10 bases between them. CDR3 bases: TGTGCCAGTAGTATTTCAGGGAGGGAGCAGTACTTC. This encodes CASSISGREQYF.

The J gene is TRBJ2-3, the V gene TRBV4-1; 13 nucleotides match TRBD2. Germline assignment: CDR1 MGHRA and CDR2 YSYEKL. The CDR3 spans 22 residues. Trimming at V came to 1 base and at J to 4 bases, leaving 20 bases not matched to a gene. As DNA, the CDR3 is TGCGCCAGCAGCCAAGGGCATGCCGGGACTAGCGGGAAAGATTGGGCCGCAGATACGCAGTATTTT. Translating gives CASSQGHAGTSGKDWAADTQYF.

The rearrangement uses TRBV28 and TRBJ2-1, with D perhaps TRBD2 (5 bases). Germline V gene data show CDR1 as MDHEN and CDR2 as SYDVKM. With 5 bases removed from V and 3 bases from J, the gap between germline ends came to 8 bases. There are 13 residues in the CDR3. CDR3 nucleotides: TGTGCCAGCAGTGCCAGCGGCTACAATGAGCAGTTCTTC. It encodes CASSASGYNEQFF.

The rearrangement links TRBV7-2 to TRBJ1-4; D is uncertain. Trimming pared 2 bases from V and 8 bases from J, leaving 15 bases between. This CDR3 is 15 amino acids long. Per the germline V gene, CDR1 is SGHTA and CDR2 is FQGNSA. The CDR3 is CASSLHGLRYEKLFF. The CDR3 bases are TGTGCCAGCAGCTTACACGGACTCAGATACGAAAAACTGTTTTTT.

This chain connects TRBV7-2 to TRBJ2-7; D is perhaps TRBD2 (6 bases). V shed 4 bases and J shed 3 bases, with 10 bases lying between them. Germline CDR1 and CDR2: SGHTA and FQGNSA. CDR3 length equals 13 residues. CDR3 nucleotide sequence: TGTGCCAGCAGCTGGGAAGCGGGCTACGAGCAGTACTTC. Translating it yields CASSWEAGYEQYF.

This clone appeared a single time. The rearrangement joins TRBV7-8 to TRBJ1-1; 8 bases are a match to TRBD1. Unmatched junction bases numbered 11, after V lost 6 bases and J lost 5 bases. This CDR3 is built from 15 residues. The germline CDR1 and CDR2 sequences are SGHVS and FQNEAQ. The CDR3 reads CASSPHPTGATEAFF. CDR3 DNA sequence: TGTGCCAGCAGTCCTCACCCGACAGGGGCGACTGAAGCTTTCTTT.